In its sample, the clone carrying this TCR beta chain was seen many times. The sample's time point: persistent/refractory GD, antithyroid drugs over 5 years with positive TRAb. PBMC RNA was the source of the TCR library. The CDR3 runs to 14 residues. V lost 5 bases to trimming and J lost 3 bases; unmatched junction nucleotides: 6. Germline V CDR1 and CDR2: LGHDT, YNNKEL (reference sequence). Library construction for TCR beta used iRepertoire HTBI primers and Arm-PCR of CDR3 regions. TCRdb recomputed calls from the multiplex PCR reads with MiXCR, one row per CDR3 protein. The table shows about 660,000 distinct CDR3 sequences, with approximately 31% occurring only once. The record originates from a study of regulatory T cells in long-lasting Graves disease. Study-level information: Over 5 years of antithyroid drugs with positive TSH receptor antibodies was taken to mean persistent Graves' disease.

The sample in question was peripheral blood mononuclear cells (PBMCs), obtained when the disease was refractory, from a patient treated with antithyroid drugs. V is TRBV3-1 and J is TRBJ2-7; TRBD1 aligns across 8 bases. The receptor was isolated from a female donor with Graves disease. The CDR3 loop reads CASSFPGTGYEQYF. The DNA for the CDR3 is TGTGCCAGCAGCTTTCCCGGGACAGGCTACGAGCAGTACTTC.